This T cell receptor beta chain was sequenced in a study of neurological immune-mediated disorders. This clonotype was detected many times. Trimming removed 5 bases from V and 2 bases from J; junction bases left unmatched: 10. Germline loops: CDR1 DFQATT, CDR2 SNEGSKA (reference sequence). The CDR3 spans 16 residues. Synthesis of cDNA was performed by 5'RACE using 10-nucleotide random UMIs. TCRdb processed the 5' RACE reads anew with MiXCR; each CDR3 protein has one entry. The repertoire includes about 24,000 distinct CDR3 sequences, around an eighth of them detected once, and around 15% sits in the top ten.

The sequencing input was PBMCs. The chain carries TRBV20-1 and TRBJ2-1; TRBD2 agrees at 9 bases. This sequence originates from a middle-aged woman with HTLV-1-associated myelopathy (HAM/TSP). The DNA of the CDR3 is TGCAGTGCTGCCGGCGCGCGGGGGGGCGCCTACAATGAGCAGTTCTTC. Residues: CSAAGARGGAYNEQFF.